This T cell receptor (beta chain) was captured by sequencing in a study of TET2 disruption in CD19-targeted CAR T cells (dated by TCRdb to 2016 to 2018). For the study in its entirety: The number of samples was determined by the original clinical trial design and by which samples were available, and no additional inclusion criteria were applied.

TCR beta chain deep sequencing was performed with the immunoSEQ assay. Regarding the original processing steps: Only productive TCR beta rearrangements went into calculating clonotype frequencies. TCRdb's version of the immuneACCESS table is confined to in-frame rearrangements and falls short of the full clone set. An unresolved V gene accounts for under half of the shortfall where checked; the remainder is of unknown origin. That table is the source of V, J and clone size, and D and trimming were worked out from the DNA. In this sample's table one finds 25,000 or so clones. The ten largest account for around 1.9% of the sample. Sample treatment or condition, as interpreted from the label and publication: autologous CTL019 cells: CD19 CAR with 4-1BB and CD3 zeta domains. The CD19 CAR incorporated TCR zeta and 4-1BB costimulatory signaling domains. Leukapheresis was used to collect the T cells for CTL019 manufacturing from peripheral blood. The DNeasy Blood and Tissue Kit was used to extract genomic DNA from pre-infusion T cells, peripheral blood, or sorted post-infusion T cells.

In the case of this clone: Its antigen is unknown. The sequence runs out 3 residues before the end of the CDR3; the remainder is reconstructed from the germline J gene.

General study outcomes and caveats: Conclusions about the CAR T cells of the patient were based on extensive analysis of a single subject.

V is reduced by 0 bases and J by 0 bases, leaving a spacing of 9 bases between them. The germline V gene sets CDR1 to SGDLS and CDR2 to YYNGEE. Reading from cysteine to phenylalanine, the CDR3 counts 16 amino acids. The DNA covers only part of the CDR3, 39 bases in frame from base 1. Recombination connected TRBV9 to TRBJ2-2; the D gene lacks a confident call. The sequence was obtained from a man in his 70s with chronic lymphocytic leukemia. Material: CD8- CAR+ T cells sorted from cultured blood T cells, obtained for CD19 CAR T cell therapy. The cell subset or site label on this specimen signifies: CD8-negative CAR-positive T cells from the infusion product. The CDR3 region: CASSVEAHPNTGELFF. The DNA read from the CDR3 is TGTGCCAGCAGCGTAGAAGCCCACCCGAACACCGGGGAG.